This TCR beta chain was identified during a study of T-cell memory formation after mild COVID-19. Via MiXCR, TCRdb re-called the 5' RACE reads, giving one row per CDR3 protein. Here the sample spans 35,000 to 50,000 distinct CDR3 sequences, 5.5% to 7% being singletons. CDR1 is MDHEN and CDR2 is SYDVKM in the germline V gene. With 7 bases removed from V and 12 bases from J, the gap between germline ends came to 13 bases. CDR3 size: 12 residues. The source is an adult who had mild COVID-19 (a few samples of this study predate the infection). Cell type and time point are not known. The gene calls are TRBV28 and TRBJ1-6; D gene ambiguous. The source material was PBMCs or a T cell subset sorted from them (not recorded which). The CDR3 is CASTEGIRPLHF. The CDR3 DNA follows: TGTGCCAGCACCGAAGGGATACGACCCCTCCACTTT.